A selection of T cell receptor beta chains follows, all from one sample in a study of a mutant IDH1 vaccine in newly diagnosed glioma. Assay used: immunoSEQ multiplex PCR; TCRdb lists only in-frame clones, some missing. The sample consists of about 92,000 clones, around four fifths of them appearing once. The input for sequencing was PBMCs, taken from a glioma patient treated with radiotherapy, temozolomide or both. All receptors come from a man in his forties with glioma. The CDR3 runs from the conserved cysteine through the conserved F or W. Only part of the rows carry a size: once, few, many, or a class if the clone is expanded.

>TRBV7-9|NA|TRBJ1-2
CASSLVVGSYGYTF
>TRBV4-2|NA|TRBJ1-2
CASSQQGQKNYGYTF
>TRBV10-1|many|TRBJ2-1
CASSTTGYNEQFF
>TRBV18|NA|TRBJ1-1
CASSAQQGITEAFF
>TRBV4-1|NA|TRBJ2-2
CASSLPRGTGELFF
>TRBV5-1|few|TRBJ1-1
CASSTTLNTEAFF
>TRBV10-3|NA|TRBJ2-1
CAISDRKIREAHNEQFF
>TRBV19|NA|TRBJ2-3
CASSILAGAGDTQYF
>TRBV6-5|few|TRBJ1-1
CASSHRTVGNTEAFF
>TRBV7-2|NA|TRBJ1-5
CASSLGGAGQPQHF
>TRBV7-3|once|TRBJ2-1
CASSLRAGAYNEQFF
>TRBV4-3|NA|TRBJ1-3
CASSQGQGAGNTIYF
>TRBV10-1|NA|TRBJ1-1
CASSDDFSGTEAFF
>TRBV7-2|NA|TRBJ2-1
CASSVASGQYNEQFF
>TRBV6-6|NA|TRBJ1-3
CASRWEPDSGNTIYF
>TRBV29-1|once|TRBJ2-2
CSVGHNSNTGELFF
>TRBV25-1|NA|TRBJ2-7
CASSVSGSLAEQYF
>TRBV10-3|NA|TRBJ1-3
CAISLAMSGNTIYF
>TRBV4-1|once|TRBJ2-1
CASSQDTSSGRGQFF
>TRBV29-1|NA|TRBJ2-1
CSVLGLAETLSSYNEQFF
>TRBV11-3|NA|TRBJ2-5
CASSLDPETQYF
>TRBV5-1|few|TRBJ2-7
CASTPIGTGFYEQYF
>TRBV30|NA|TRBJ1-2
CAWNLPGTGEDYGYTF
>TRBV6-5|few|TRBJ1-1
CASSWLGVRTEAFF
>TRBV15|few|TRBJ1-2
CATSREQLGWGTF
>TRBV19|NA|TRBJ2-7
CASSGPRGTGSYEQYF
>TRBV7-2|NA|TRBJ2-7
CASSLASGGAYEQYF
>TRBV7-8|few|TRBJ1-1
CASSLGWDTEAFF
>TRBV19|medium-sized|TRBJ1-1
CASSQVRGTEAFF
>TRBV4-2|NA|TRBJ2-1
CASSPRPNGDEQFF
>TRBV7-2|few|TRBJ2-3
CASSLIRRERGPRDTQYF
>TRBV6-6|NA|TRBJ1-2
CASSYQGASTF
>TRBV6-1|once|TRBJ1-2
CASSGYGYTF
>TRBV15|NA|TRBJ1-4
CATRGALSGGTNEKLFF
>TRBV7-2|once|TRBJ2-7
CASSRARDSYEQYF
>TRBV2|NA|TRBJ2-5
CASSDEAGRETQYF
>TRBV18|NA|TRBJ1-1
CASSPDLGEKEAFF
>TRBV11-2|once|TRBJ1-1
CASSLDGPTEAFF
>TRBV4-3|once|TRBJ2-3
CASSRTGQSTDTQYF
>TRBV29-1|NA|TRBJ2-7
CSVEERGSEQYF
>TRBV29-1|NA|TRBJ2-3
CSVGAGVLTDTQYF
>TRBV7-2|NA|TRBJ2-3
CASSREASTDTQYF